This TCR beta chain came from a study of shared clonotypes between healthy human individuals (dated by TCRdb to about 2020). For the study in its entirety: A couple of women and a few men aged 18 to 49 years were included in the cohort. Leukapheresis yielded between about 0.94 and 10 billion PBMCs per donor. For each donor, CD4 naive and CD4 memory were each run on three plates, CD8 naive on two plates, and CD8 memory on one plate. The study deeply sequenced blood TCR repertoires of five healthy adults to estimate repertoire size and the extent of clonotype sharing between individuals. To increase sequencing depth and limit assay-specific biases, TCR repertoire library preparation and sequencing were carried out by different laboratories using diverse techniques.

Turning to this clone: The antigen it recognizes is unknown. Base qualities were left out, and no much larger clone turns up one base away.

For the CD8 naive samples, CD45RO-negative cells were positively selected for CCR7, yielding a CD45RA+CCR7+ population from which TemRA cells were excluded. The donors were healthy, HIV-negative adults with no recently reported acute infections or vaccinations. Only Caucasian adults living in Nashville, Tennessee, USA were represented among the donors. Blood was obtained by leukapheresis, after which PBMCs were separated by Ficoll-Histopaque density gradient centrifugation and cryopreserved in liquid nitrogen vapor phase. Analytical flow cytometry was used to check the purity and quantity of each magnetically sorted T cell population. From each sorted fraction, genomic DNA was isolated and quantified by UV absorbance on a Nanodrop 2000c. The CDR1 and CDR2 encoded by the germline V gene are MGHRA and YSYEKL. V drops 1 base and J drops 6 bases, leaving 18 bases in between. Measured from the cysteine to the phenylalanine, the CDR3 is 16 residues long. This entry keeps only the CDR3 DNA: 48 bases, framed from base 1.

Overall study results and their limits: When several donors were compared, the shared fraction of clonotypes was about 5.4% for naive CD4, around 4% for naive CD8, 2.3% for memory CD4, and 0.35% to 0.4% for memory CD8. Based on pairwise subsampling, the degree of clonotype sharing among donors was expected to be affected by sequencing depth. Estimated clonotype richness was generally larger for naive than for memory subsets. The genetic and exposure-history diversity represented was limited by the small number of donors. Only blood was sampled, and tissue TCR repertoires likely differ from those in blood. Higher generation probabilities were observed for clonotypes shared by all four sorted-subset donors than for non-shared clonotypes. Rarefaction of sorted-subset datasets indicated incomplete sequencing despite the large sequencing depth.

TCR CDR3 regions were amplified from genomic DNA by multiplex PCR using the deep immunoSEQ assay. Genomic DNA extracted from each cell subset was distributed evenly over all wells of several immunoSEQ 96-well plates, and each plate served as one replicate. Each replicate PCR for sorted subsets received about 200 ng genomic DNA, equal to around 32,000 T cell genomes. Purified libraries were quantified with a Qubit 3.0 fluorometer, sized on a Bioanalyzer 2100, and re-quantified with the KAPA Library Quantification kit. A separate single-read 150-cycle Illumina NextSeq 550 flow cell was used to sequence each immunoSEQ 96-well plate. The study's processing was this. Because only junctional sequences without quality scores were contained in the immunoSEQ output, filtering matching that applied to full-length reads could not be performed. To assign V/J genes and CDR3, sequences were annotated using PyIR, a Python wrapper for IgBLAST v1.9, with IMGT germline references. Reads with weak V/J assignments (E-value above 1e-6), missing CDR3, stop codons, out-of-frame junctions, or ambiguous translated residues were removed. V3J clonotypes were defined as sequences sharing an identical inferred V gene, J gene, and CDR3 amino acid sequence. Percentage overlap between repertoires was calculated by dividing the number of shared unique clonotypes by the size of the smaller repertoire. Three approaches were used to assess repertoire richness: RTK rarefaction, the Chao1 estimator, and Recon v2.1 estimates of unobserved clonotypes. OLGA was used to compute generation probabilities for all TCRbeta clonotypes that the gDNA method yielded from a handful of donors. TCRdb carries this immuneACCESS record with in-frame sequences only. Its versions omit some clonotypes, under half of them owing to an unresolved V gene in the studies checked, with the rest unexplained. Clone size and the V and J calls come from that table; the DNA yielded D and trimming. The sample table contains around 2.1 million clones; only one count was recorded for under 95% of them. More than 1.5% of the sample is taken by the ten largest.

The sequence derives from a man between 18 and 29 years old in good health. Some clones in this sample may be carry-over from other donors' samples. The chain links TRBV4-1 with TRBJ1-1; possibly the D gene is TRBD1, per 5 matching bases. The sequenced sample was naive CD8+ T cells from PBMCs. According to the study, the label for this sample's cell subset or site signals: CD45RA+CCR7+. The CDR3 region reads CASSQGPQGREPEAFF. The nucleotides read TGCGCCAGCAGCCAAGGGCCTCAGGGTCGGGAACCTGAAGCTTTCTTT.